Presented here are 16 T cell receptor beta chains from one specimen sequenced in a study of T-cell reconstitution after alpha-beta-depleted transplantation in children. During its preparation, the TCRbeta library received unique molecular identifiers. Using its own MiXCR run on the PCR reads, TCRdb lists one record per CDR3 protein. The data show roughly 100,000 distinct CDR3 sequences, 4.5% to 7.5% seen once. The sequencing here drew on PBMCs, mostly from graft donor cells, taken 60 days after TCRalphabeta/CD19-depleted stem cell transplant. All receptors come from a female patient aged 2 to 10 who had a stem cell transplant for Fanconi anemia, so the T cells may come from the graft donor.

In this sample, this clonotype turned up a few times. V and J are TRBV7-9 and TRBJ2-5; D is ambiguous. V lost 1 base to trimming and J lost 5 bases, with 14 bases between them. This CDR3 comprises 15 residues. From germline, CDR1 is SEHNR and CDR2 FQNEAQ (reference sequence). The CDR3 loop reads CASSLVAGVGETQYF. The CDR3 region has the DNA TGTGCCAGCAGCTTAGTTGCTGGGGTAGGGGAGACCCAGTACTTC. The variable domain in full, with the rest retrieved from reference TRBV7-9 and TRBJ2-5, is DTGVSQNPRHKITKRGQNVTFRCDPISEHNRLYWYRQTLGQGPEFLTYFQNEAQLEKSRLLSDRFSAERPKGSFSTLEIQRTEQGDSAMYLCASSLVAGVGETQYFGPGTRLLVL.

This clonotype was counted many times. The chain is built from TRBV29-1 and TRBJ2-1; TRBD1 agrees at 9 bases. Losses at the gene ends were 7 bases for V and 3 bases for J; bases not matched to a gene: 7. In germline, CDR1 is SQVTM, CDR2 ANQGSEA. The CDR3 contains 14 residues. CDR3 residues: CSGPKDRGYNEQFF. The CDR3, as DNA: TGCAGCGGGCCAAAGGACAGGGGCTACAATGAGCAGTTCTTC.

The chain is built from TRBV29-1 and TRBJ1-6, with D perhaps matching TRBD1 (5 bases). Per germline, CDR1 SQVTM and CDR2 ANQGSEA. Trimming stripped 6 bases from V and 6 bases from J, with 12 bases between. CDR3 length: 13 amino acids. DNA of the CDR3: TGCAGCGTCCCGGGACCGCGTAATTCACCCCTCCACTTT. Translation gives CSVPGPRNSPLHF.

This clonotype was picked up many times. The V and J genes are TRBV20-1 and TRBJ2-1; D perhaps matches TRBD2 (5 bases). Germline V CDR1 and CDR2: DFQATT, SNEGSKA (reference sequence). With 4 bases removed from V and 3 bases from J, the gap between germline ends came to 16 bases. The CDR3 loop spans 15 amino acids. The CDR3 DNA reads TGCAGTGCTACCCGAACTAGAACGGGCTACAATGAGCAGTTCTTC. Translated, it gives CSATRTRTGYNEQFF.

In its sample, this clonotype was seen many times. DNA for the CDR3: TGTGCCATCAGTGAGCGACAGGGGAACACTGAAGCTTTCTTT. Its translation: CAISERQGNTEAFF. The chain is built from TRBV10-3 and TRBJ1-1; 7 positions agree with TRBD1. Germline-derived CDR1 and CDR2 are ENHRY and SYGVKD. The CDR3 consists of 14 residues. V was clipped by 2 bases and J by 1 base; unmatched bases: 1.

The gene calls are TRBV5-1 and TRBJ1-2, with no clear D. Trimming pared 0 bases from V and 5 bases from J, leaving 11 bases between. This CDR3 spans 14 amino acids. The germline V gene encodes CDR1 SGHRS and CDR2 YFSETQ. The CDR3 sequence is CASSLARSLYGYTF. In DNA, the CDR3 is TGCGCCAGCAGCTTGGCCAGGAGTTTATATGGCTACACCTTC. The full variable domain, with the rest looked up from reference TRBV5-1 and TRBJ1-2, is KAGVTQTPRYLIKTRGQQVTLSCSPISGHRSVSWYQQTPGQGLQFLFEYFSETQRNKGNFPGRFSGRQFSNSRSEMNVSTLELGDSALYLCASSLARSLYGYTFGSGTRLTVV.

This clonotype was counted ten times or more. This rearrangement joins TRBV5-1 to TRBJ1-4; 10 nucleotides align to TRBD1. Trimming cost V 3 bases and J 5 bases; bases outside gene matches: 7. This CDR3 spans 16 amino acids. Per germline, CDR1 SGHRS and CDR2 YFSETQ. The CDR3 protein is CASSYGTGVPNEKLFF. The CDR3 DNA reads as TGCGCCAGCAGCTACGGGACAGGGGTTCCGAATGAAAAACTGTTTTTT.

This clonotype was seen ten or more times. The gene calls are TRBV29-1 and TRBJ2-5; 9 bases are a match to TRBD1. The ends lost 1 base at V and 5 bases at J; junction bases unmatched: 2. Germline V gene data show CDR1 as SQVTM and CDR2 as ANQGSEA. CDR3 size: 13 residues. The CDR3 DNA follows: TGCAGCGTTGAAGGGGACAGGGAGGAGACCCAGTACTTC. As protein: CSVEGDREETQYF.

This clonotype has a count of ten or more. V usage is TRBV12-3 or TRBV12-4 and J usage is TRBJ1-2, with D possibly being TRBD1 (5 bases). V was trimmed by 2 bases and J by 3 bases, leaving 19 bases between them. This CDR3 has 17 residues. CDR3 loop: CASSLTGRRGRDYGYTF. Written as DNA, the CDR3 is TGTGCCAGCAGTTTAACCGGGAGGAGGGGACGGGACTATGGCTACACCTTC.

This chain connects TRBV7-6 to TRBJ2-5; 9 nucleotides align to TRBD2. CDR3 length equals 17 residues. The junction had 7 bases not matched to a gene; V was cut back by 1 base and J by 1 base. CDR1 is SGHVS, CDR2 FNYEAQ, per germline. The CDR3 here is CASSLGLSGGSQETQYF. The CDR3 DNA reads TGTGCCAGCAGCTTAGGTCTGAGCGGGGGGAGCCAAGAGACCCAGTACTTC.

This clonotype was counted many times. J is TRBJ2-7 and V is TRBV28, with D possibly being TRBD1 (7 bases). Trimming left V 5 bases short and J 7 bases short, with 21 bases between. This CDR3 comprises 15 residues. CDR1 is MDHEN, CDR2 SYDVKM, per germline. Written as DNA, the CDR3 is TGTGCCAGCAGTAGGGGGATAGGAGGGGGCGATGAGCAGTACTTC. Amino acids: CASSRGIGGGDEQYF.

The genes are TRBV5-1 and TRBJ1-1; D call uncertain. Trimming took off 0 bases at V and 3 bases at J, with 15 bases between the two ends. This CDR3 is built from 16 residues. Looked up from germline, CDR1 is SGHRS and CDR2 is YFSETQ. The CDR3 DNA reads TGCGCCAGCAGCTTGGCCGGTGGCGGACCATACACTGAAGCTTTCTTT. This sequence encodes CASSLAGGGPYTEAFF.

This clonotype occurred many times. The chain is built from TRBV5-1 and TRBJ2-1; 8 nucleotides agree with TRBD1. The V segment lost 2 bases and the J segment 1 base; nucleotides outside the gene matches: 2. The CDR3 extends over 15 amino acids. Looked up from germline, CDR1 is SGHRS and CDR2 is YFSETQ. The DNA of the CDR3 is TGCGCCAGCAGCTTACAGGGGGTGTCCTACAATGAGCAGTTCTTC. Translated: CASSLQGVSYNEQFF.

This clonotype was seen at least ten times. The rearrangement joins TRBV5-1 to TRBJ2-7; D unresolved. The germline V and J ends were trimmed by 0 bases and 3 bases, with 10 bases remaining between them. Germline V gene data show CDR1 as SGHRS and CDR2 as YFSETQ. The CDR3 consists of 14 residues. The CDR3 DNA is TGCGCCAGCAGCTTGGGTCCTAGTTTCTACGAGCAGTACTTC. This codes for CASSLGPSFYEQYF.

V is TRBV5-1 and J is TRBJ2-5; D unclear. CDR3 length equals 14 residues. The V end was cut by 0 bases, the J end by 1 base, with 7 bases between. Germline CDR1 is SGHRS and CDR2 is YFSETQ. The CDR3 region has the DNA TGCGCCAGCAGCTTGGTGGCGAGCCAAGAGACCCAGTACTTC. It specifies CASSLVASQETQYF.

This clonotype occurred many times. V gene TRBV29-1 combines with J gene TRBJ1-4; D unclear. The CDR3 runs 12 residues. CDR1 is SQVTM and CDR2 is ANQGSEA in the germline V gene. Trimming took off 7 bases at V and 8 bases at J, with 14 bases between the two ends. In nucleotides, the CDR3 is TGCAGCGCTCGCCAAGCGGGGGAAAAACTGTTTTTT. It encodes CSARQAGEKLFF.